The T cell receptor beta chain described here comes from a study of PD-L1 blockade in urothelial cancer. Study information: A median blood sample held roughly 150,000 T cells and about 83,000 unique TCRs.

The study, taken as a whole, reports: Patients who had durable benefit saw their tumor-associated blood clones expand more at 3 weeks.

Noted time point: pretreatment peripheral blood. The cohort comprised individuals with locally advanced or metastatic urothelial carcinoma. Sampling of each patient yielded between 1 and 8 specimens, collected pretreatment and on-treatment. The V segment lost 5 bases and the J segment 6 bases; nucleotides outside the gene matches: 5. The V gene's germline CDR1 is MDHEN and CDR2 SYDVKM. The CDR3 runs 14 residues. Of note for this clone: The target antigen is unknown.

Measured with immunoSEQ multiplex PCR; TCRdb has only the in-frame clones, and not every one. This sample has about 52,000 clones, with around 84% found just once. This specimen consisted of PBMCs, obtained around atezolizumab (anti-PD-L1) treatment. The chain is built from TRBV28 and TRBJ1-5; 9 bases line up with TRBD1. This TCR was sampled from a man aged 50 to 59 with urothelial cancer. For the CDR3, the DNA is TGTGCCAGCAGTCCGACAGGGGGGAGTCAGCCCCAGCATTTT. This codes for CASSPTGGSQPQHF. Complete variable domain (other parts from reference TRBV28 and TRBJ1-5): DVKVTQSSRYLVKRTGEKVFLECVQDMDHENMFWYRQDPGLGLRLIYFSYDVKMKEKGDIPEGYSVSREKKERFSLILESASTNQTSMYLCASSPTGGSQPQHFGDGTRLSIL.